This T cell receptor beta chain emerged from a study of shared clonotypes between healthy human individuals. A note on this clone: Antigen: not known.

Generated by immunoSEQ multiplex PCR, the TCRdb table keeps only in-frame clones and is missing some. The sample comprises about 1,800,000 clones, 85% to 95% of which are singletons, and 1% to 1.5% rests with the top ten. The naive CD8 subset, CD45RO-negative cells positively selected for CCR7, excluded terminally differentiated effector memory CD45RA+ cells. Germline V gene sequence: CDR1 SNHLY, CDR2 FYNNEI. Trimming pared 0 bases from V and 2 bases from J, leaving 17 bases between. This CDR3 comprises 18 residues. Overall study results and limits: Sampling involved blood alone; tissue repertoires likely differ.

The receptor comes from a man between 18 and 29 years old in good health. This chain uses TRBV2 with TRBJ1-3; no clear D. The sample consisted of naive CD8+ T cells sorted from blood. CDR3 nucleotide sequence: TGTGCCAGCAGTGAAGCCCCTTACCAGGAAAGAACTGGAAACACCATATATTTT. Protein: CASSEAPYQERTGNTIYF.